Listed below are T cell receptor beta chains from one sample, sequenced in a study of blood T cell repertoires in COVID-19. Produced via immunoSEQ multiplex PCR; TCRdb's table is partial and in-frame only. The sample holds 110,000 to 150,000 clones, approximately 80% seen once. Sequencing was done on a sample of peripheral blood. Every receptor here comes from a man in his 70s who had recovered from COVID-19. Each CDR3 is given with its conserved first and last residue. The order of the fields is J gene, clone size, D gene, V gene, CDR3 protein, CDR3 DNA. The D gene is left open where the match is weak. Clone size, where shown, is once, few, many, or a class for clones that have expanded.

>TRBJ1-2|NA|NA|TRBV5-5
CASSLFDIYLTSYGYTF
TGTGCCAGCAGCTTGTTTGACATCTACCTTACGTCCTATGGCTACACCTTC
>TRBJ1-2|NA|NA|TRBV5-4
CASRREIGTNYGYTF
TGTGCCAGCAGGCGGGAGATTGGGACTAACTATGGCTACACCTTC
>TRBJ2-1|NA|TRBD1|TRBV5-4
CASSPGTGVYNEQFF
TGTGCCAGCAGTCCCGGGACAGGGGTTTACAATGAGCAGTTCTTC
>TRBJ2-5|NA|NA|TRBV29-1
CSVSRGTQYF
TGCAGCGTTAGCAGGGGGACCCAGTACTTC
>TRBJ2-7|NA|TRBD1|TRBV10-1
CASSPYRTGKYYEQYF
TGCGCCAGCAGTCCATATCGGACAGGGAAGTACTACGAGCAGTACTTC
>TRBJ2-7|NA|NA|TRBV3-1/TRBV3-2
CASSQQASYEQYF
TGTGCCAGCAGCCAACAGGCCTCCTACGAGCAGTACTTC
>TRBJ2-5|NA|TRBD1|TRBV5-1
CASSLAAGGAETQYF
TGCGCCAGCAGCTTGGCGGCAGGGGGCGCCGAGACCCAGTACTTC
>TRBJ1-1|NA|TRBD1|TRBV4-1
CASSRGPGQENTEAFF
TGCGCCAGCAGCCGCGGACCGGGACAGGAGAACACTGAAGCTTTCTTT
>TRBJ2-5|once|NA|TRBV5-4
CASSRISGLYQETQYF
TGTGCCAGCAGTAGGATATCGGGACTGTACCAAGAGACCCAGTACTTC
>TRBJ1-1|NA|TRBD1|TRBV6-2/TRBV6-3
CASSHRDRGPNTEAFF
TGTGCCAGCAGTCACCGGGACAGGGGACCGAACACTGAAGCTTTCTTT
>TRBJ2-7|NA|TRBD1|TRBV4-3
CASSQFGQGWEAQYF
TGCGCCAGCAGCCAATTCGGACAGGGGTGGGAGGCACAGTACTTC
>TRBJ1-5|NA|TRBD1|TRBV18
CASSPFSTGGNQPQHF
TGTGCCAGCTCACCTTTCTCGACAGGGGGCAATCAGCCCCAGCATTTT
>TRBJ2-7|NA|TRBD2|TRBV4-3
CASSQEGLAGGEQYF
TGCGCCAGCAGCCAAGAGGGGCTAGCGGGAGGTGAGCAGTACTTC
>TRBJ1-2|NA|TRBD1|TRBV6-6
CASSPTWDSYGYTF
TGTGCCAGCAGTCCGACCTGGGACAGCTATGGCTACACCTTC
>TRBJ1-3|few|NA|TRBV19
CASYGEGSGNTIYF
TGTGCCAGTTACGGAGAAGGATCTGGAAACACCATATATTTT
>TRBJ2-3|NA|NA|TRBV7-8
CASSLQGSTDTQYF
TGTGCCAGCAGCTTACAGGGAAGCACAGATACGCAGTATTTT
>TRBJ1-1|NA|NA|TRBV27
CASSWRGDTNTEAFF
TGTGCCAGCAGTTGGAGAGGGGACACGAACACTGAAGCTTTCTTT
>TRBJ2-7|NA|NA|TRBV7-2
CASSLDRASTYEQYF
TGTGCCAGCAGCTTAGATCGAGCGAGCACCTACGAGCAGTACTTC
>TRBJ2-2|NA|NA|TRBV25-1
CASASSGTTNTGELFF
TGTGCCAGCGCCAGTTCCGGGACAACGAACACCGGGGAGCTGTTTTTT
>TRBJ2-1|NA|TRBD2|TRBV24-1
CATSDRDAVAGYNEQFF
TGTGCCACCAGTGATCGAGATGCGGTAGCGGGGTATAATGAGCAGTTCTTC
>TRBJ2-1|NA|NA|TRBV9
CASSVVPGTYNEQFF
TGTGCCAGCAGCGTAGTGCCAGGGACCTACAATGAGCAGTTCTTC
>TRBJ2-7|NA|TRBD1|TRBV5-1
CASRTGRNTYEQYF
TGCGCCAGCAGGACAGGGCGAAACACCTACGAGCAGTACTTC
>TRBJ2-5|NA|TRBD2|TRBV5-1
CASSSGTTRETQYF
TGCGCCAGCAGTTCCGGGACTACCAGGGAGACCCAGTACTTC
>TRBJ2-1|NA|TRBD2|TRBV7-2
CASSSRLAGVGGQFF
TGTGCCAGCAGCTCCAGACTAGCGGGAGTAGGGGGGCAGTTCTTC
>TRBJ1-5|NA|NA|TRBV20-1
CSASWGEYSNQPQHF
TGCAGTGCTAGTTGGGGGGAATATAGCAATCAGCCCCAGCATTTT
>TRBJ2-1|NA|TRBD1|TRBV6-5
CASNRDRSHNEQFF
TGTGCCAGTAACCGGGACAGGTCCCACAATGAGCAGTTCTTC
>TRBJ1-2|NA|NA|TRBV5-1
CASSGSTNYGYTF
TGCGCCAGCAGCGGGAGTACTAACTATGGCTACACCTTC